This T cell receptor (beta chain) was captured in a study of T cells after yellow fever vaccination. Study-wide results and limits: The secondary T-cell response peaked on day 5, not day 15, but was weaker.

This clonotype showed up just a few times. As yet, its antigen is unknown. TCRdb independently ran MiXCR on the 5' RACE reads; one entry per CDR3 protein. Among tens of thousands of distinct CDR3 sequences listed, 7.3% were seen once. Deletions cut 7 bases from V and 3 bases from J, with 15 bases between. The CDR3 has 14 residues. Germline CDR1 is MNHEY and CDR2 is SVGEGT. Material: CD8+ T cells sorted from PBMCs, obtained 10 days after the first yellow fever vaccination. The genes are TRBV6-2 or TRBV6-3 and TRBJ1-2; no firm D call. This receptor was taken from a man aged 18 to 30 who received the YFV17D yellow fever vaccine. This CDR3 is CASMRTGDYYGYTF. As DNA, the CDR3 is TGTGCCAGCATGAGAACGGGCGACTACTATGGCTACACCTTC.